This T cell receptor (beta chain) was identified during a study of T cell responses to AZD1222 COVID-19 vaccine. Whole-study findings and limits: The breadth and depth of Spike-specific TCRs increased once two AZD1222 doses had been given.

To note about this clone: Its antigen is still unknown.

Sequenced by immunoSEQ multiplex PCR; TCRdb stores in-frame clones only, minus some. The sample comprises tens of thousands of clones, about nine tenths of which are singletons, and about 2.5% rests with the top ten. This TCR came from an adult in good health. The source material was peripheral blood, sampled on day 0 of AZD1222 vaccination.

CDR3 in DNA: TGCAGTGCTAGTATTACAGGAGACACCGGGGAGCTGTTTTTT. This translates into CSASITGDTGELFF. This rearrangement joins TRBV20-1 to TRBJ2-2, with a tentative D call TRBD1 (5 bases). The CDR3 spans 14 residues. The ends were cut back, 3 bases at V and 3 bases at J, with 11 bases in the middle. CDR1 DFQATT and CDR2 SNEGSKA come from the germline V gene (reference sequence).